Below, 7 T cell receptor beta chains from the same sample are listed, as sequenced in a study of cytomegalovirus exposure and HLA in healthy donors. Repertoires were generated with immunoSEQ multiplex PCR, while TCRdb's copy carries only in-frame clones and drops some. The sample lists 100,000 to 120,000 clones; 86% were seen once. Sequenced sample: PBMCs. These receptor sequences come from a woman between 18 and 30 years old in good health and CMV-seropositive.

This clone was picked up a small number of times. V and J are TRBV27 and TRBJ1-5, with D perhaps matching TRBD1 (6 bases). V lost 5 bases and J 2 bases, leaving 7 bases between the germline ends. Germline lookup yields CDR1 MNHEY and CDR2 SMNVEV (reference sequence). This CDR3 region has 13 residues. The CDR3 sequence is CASSHRGNQPQHF. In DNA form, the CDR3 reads TGTGCCAGCAGTCACAGGGGCAATCAGCCCCAGCATTTT.

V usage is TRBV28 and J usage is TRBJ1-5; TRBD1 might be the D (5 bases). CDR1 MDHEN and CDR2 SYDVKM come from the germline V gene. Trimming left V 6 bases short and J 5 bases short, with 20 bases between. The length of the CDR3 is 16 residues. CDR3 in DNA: TGTGCCAGCAGCCCGCGGTCTGGCAGGGTGGATCAGCCCCAGCATTTT. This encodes CASSPRSGRVDQPQHF.

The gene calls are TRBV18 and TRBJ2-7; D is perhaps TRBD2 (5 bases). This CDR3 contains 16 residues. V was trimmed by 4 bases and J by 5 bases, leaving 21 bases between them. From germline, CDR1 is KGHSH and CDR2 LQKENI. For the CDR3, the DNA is TGTGCCAGCTCACTCAAACCAAAAGGGTCCGGGGACGAGCAGTACTTC. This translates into CASSLKPKGSGDEQYF.

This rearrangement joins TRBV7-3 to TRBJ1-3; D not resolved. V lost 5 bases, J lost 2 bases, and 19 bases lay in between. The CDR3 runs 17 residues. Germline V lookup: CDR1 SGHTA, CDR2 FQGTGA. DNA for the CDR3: TGTGCCAGCAGCACATTATGGAGCCGGGTGACTGGAAACACCATATATTTT. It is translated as CASSTLWSRVTGNTIYF.

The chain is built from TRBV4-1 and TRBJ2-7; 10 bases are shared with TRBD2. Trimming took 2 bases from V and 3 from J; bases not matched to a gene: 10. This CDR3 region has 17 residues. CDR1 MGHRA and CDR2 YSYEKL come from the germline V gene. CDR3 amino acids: CASSQLFTLAGDYEQYF. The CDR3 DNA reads TGCGCCAGCAGCCAACTCTTCACTCTAGCGGGGGACTACGAGCAGTACTTC.

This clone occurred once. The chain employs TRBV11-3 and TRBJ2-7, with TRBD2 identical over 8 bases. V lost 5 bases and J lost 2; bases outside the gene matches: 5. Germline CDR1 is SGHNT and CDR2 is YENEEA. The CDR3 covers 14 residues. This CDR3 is CASSPAGDPYEQYF. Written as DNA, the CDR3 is TGTGCCAGCAGCCCAGCGGGAGACCCCTACGAGCAGTACTTC.

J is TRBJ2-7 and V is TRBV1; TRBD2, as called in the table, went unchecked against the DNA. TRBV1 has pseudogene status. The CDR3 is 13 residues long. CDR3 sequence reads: CTSKRAGIRRKYF. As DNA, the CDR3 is TGCACCAGCAAGAGGGCGGGAATCCGAAGGAAGTACTTC.